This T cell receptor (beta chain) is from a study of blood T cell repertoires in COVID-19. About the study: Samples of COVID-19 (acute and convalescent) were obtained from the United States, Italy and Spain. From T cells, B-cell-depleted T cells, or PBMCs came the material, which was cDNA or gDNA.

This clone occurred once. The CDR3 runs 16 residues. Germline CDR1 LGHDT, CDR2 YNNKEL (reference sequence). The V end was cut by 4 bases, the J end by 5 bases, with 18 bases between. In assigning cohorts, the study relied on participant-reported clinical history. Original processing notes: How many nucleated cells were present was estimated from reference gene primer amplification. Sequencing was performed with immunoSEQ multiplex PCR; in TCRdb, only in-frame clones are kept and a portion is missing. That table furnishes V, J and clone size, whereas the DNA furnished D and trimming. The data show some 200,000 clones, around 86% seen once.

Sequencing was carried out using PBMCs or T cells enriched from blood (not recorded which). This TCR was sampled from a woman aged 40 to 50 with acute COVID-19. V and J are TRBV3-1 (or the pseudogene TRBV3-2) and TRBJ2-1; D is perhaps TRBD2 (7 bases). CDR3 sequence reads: CASSPPGGPVDNEQFF. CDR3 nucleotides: TGTGCCAGCAGCCCCCCCGGGGGGCCGGTGGACAATGAGCAGTTCTTC.